This T cell receptor (beta chain) was identified in a study of post-analysis software for immune sequencing data. Across the study: Relapsing-remitting, secondary progressive and progressive-relapsing courses of multiple sclerosis were included.

Points on this clonotype: The antigen remains unidentified.

Unique molecular identifiers tagged the TCR beta cDNA libraries. Via MiXCR, TCRdb re-called the PCR reads, giving one row per CDR3 protein. The sample has 740,000 or so distinct CDR3 sequences, around 53% seen once. The study, taken as a whole, reports: Patients had higher frequencies than controls of about 5 TRBV segments, including TRBV5-6, TRBV5-1 and TRBV20-1. Controls had significantly higher normalized Chao1 diversity than multiple sclerosis patients.

V lost 5 bases to trimming and J lost 2 bases, with 7 bases between them. In germline, CDR1 is ENHRY, CDR2 SYGVKD. This CDR3 has 12 amino acids. The chain is built from TRBV10-3 and TRBJ2-7; D is undetermined. The receptor's source is a girl aged 5-17 years with multiple sclerosis. The material sequenced was blood. The CDR3: CAISKAPYEQYF. In DNA, the CDR3 is TGTGCCATCAGTAAAGCCCCCTACGAGCAGTACTTC.